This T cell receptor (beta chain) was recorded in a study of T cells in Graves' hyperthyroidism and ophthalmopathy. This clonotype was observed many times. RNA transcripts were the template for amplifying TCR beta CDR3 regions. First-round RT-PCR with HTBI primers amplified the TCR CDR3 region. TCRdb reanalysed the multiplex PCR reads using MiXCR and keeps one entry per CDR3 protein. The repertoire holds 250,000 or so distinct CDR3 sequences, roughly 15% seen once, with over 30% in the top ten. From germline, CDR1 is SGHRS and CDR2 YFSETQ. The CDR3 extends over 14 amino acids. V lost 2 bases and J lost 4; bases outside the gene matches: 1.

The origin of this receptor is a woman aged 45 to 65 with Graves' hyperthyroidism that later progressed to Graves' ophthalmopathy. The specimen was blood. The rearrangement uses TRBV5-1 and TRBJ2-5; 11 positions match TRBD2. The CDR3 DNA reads TGCGCCAGCAGCTTTGGACTAGCGGGAGAGACCCAGTACTTC. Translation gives CASSFGLAGETQYF.